This T cell receptor beta chain was profiled in a study of graft-versus-host responses after intestinal transplantation. Clones were read by immunoSEQ multiplex PCR, and TCRdb kept only the in-frame ones, dropping some. The sample yields 40,000 to 55,000 clones, around 85% seen once. As for this clone: Its antigen is not known.

This receptor was identified in a human donor who was the organ donor for an intestinal transplant. The sequencing here drew on unstimulated CD4+ T cells sorted from spleen or lymph node cells, taken before transplant.

The CDR3 bases are TGCGCCAGCAGCCAAGAATTAGCGGGGCCAGAGACCCAGTACTTC. Translation gives CASSQELAGPETQYF. The rearrangement joins TRBV4-3 to TRBJ2-5; 8 bases fit TRBD2. This CDR3 is 15 amino acids long. The germline V gene encodes CDR1 LGHNA and CDR2 YSLEER. V lost 0 bases and J lost 4; bases outside the gene matches: 4.